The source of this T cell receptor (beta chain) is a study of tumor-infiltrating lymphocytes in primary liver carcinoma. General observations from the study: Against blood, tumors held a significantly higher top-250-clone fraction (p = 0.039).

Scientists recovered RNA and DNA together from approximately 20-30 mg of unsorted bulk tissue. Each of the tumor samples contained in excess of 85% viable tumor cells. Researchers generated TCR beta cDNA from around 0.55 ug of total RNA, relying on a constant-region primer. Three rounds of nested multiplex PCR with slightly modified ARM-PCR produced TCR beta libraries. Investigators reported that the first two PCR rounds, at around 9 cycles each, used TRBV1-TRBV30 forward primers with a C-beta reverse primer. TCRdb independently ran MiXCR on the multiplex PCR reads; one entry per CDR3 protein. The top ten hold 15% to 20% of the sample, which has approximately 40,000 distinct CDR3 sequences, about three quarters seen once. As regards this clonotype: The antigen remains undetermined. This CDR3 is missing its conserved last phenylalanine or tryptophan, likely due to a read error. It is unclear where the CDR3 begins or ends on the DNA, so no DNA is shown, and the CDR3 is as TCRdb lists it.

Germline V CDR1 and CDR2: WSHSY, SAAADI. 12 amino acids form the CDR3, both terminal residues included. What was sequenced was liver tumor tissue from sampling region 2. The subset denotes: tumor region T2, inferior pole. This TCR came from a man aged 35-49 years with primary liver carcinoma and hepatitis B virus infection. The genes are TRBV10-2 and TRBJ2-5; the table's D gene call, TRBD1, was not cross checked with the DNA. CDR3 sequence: CASRPPYETQYL.